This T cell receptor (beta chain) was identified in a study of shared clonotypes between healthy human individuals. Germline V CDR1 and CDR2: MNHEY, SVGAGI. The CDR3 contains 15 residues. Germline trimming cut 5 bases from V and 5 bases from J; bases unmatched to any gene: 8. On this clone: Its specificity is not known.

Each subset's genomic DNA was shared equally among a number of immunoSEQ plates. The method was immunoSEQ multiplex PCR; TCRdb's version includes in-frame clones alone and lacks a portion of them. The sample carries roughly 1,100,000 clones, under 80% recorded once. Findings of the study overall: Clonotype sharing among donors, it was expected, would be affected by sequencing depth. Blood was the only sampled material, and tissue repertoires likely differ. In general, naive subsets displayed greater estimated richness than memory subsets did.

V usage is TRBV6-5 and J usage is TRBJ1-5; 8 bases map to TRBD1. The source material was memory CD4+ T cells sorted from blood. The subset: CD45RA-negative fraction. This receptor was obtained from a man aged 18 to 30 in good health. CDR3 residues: CASSPQGASYQPQHF. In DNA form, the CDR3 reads TGTGCCAGCAGTCCCCAGGGGGCGAGTTATCAGCCCCAGCATTTT.